Each of the 19 T cell receptor beta chains below was sequenced from the same sample in a study of long-term antiretroviral therapy in people with HIV. They ran version v3.0 of the immunoSEQ assay at survey level. Profiled with immunoSEQ multiplex PCR; TCRdb holds only in-frame clones, not every one. The sample lists about 20,000 clones; approximately 73% were seen once. The material sequenced was unsorted PBMCs, taken 2.5 years before starting antiretroviral therapy. These receptor sequences come from a woman in her forties or fifties with HIV.

The chain carries TRBV2 and TRBJ1-5, with D possibly being TRBD1 (5 bases). This CDR3 spans 15 amino acids. Germline V gives CDR1 SNHLY, CDR2 FYNNEI. Trimming removed 5 bases at V and 6 bases at J, with 17 bases between. CDR3 protein: CASSPPRGTGQPQHF. The CDR3 DNA reads TGTGCCAGCAGTCCCCCCCGGGGGACCGGTCAGCCCCAGCATTTT. Together with reference TRBV2 and TRBJ1-5, the CDR3 gives the full variable domain: EPEVTQTPSHQVTQMGQEVILRCVPISNHLYFYWYRQILGQKVEFLVSFYNNEISEKSEIFDDQFSVERPDGSNFTLKIRSTKLEDSAMYFCASSPPRGTGQPQHFGDGTRLSIL.

There are a few counts of this clone. The chain couples TRBV7-9 to TRBJ2-2; D not certain. This CDR3 has 14 residues. Trimming took off 2 bases at V and 1 base at J, with 5 bases between the two ends. Germline V gives CDR1 SEHNR, CDR2 FQNEAQ (reference sequence). The CDR3 coding sequence is TGTGCCAGCAGCTTAAGAGGGAACACCGGGGAGCTGTTTTTT. Its translation: CASSLRGNTGELFF.

The chain is built from TRBV19 and TRBJ1-2, with D possibly matching TRBD1 (5 bases). There are 15 residues in the CDR3. V lost 10 bases and J lost 5, with 23 bases in between. From germline, CDR1 is LNHDA and CDR2 SQIVND (reference sequence). The CDR3 sequence: CATEPGTQGGYGYTF. CDR3 coding DNA: TGTGCCACCGAACCAGGCACCCAGGGAGGGTATGGCTACACCTTC.

The chain couples TRBV6-5 to TRBJ2-5; 12 bases are a match to TRBD2. The V and J ends lost 4 bases and 2 bases, in that order; junction bases with no gene match: 2. The length of the CDR3 is 15 residues. From germline, CDR1 is MNHEY and CDR2 SVGAGI. The CDR3 sequence: CASSSSGGGQETQYF. As DNA, the CDR3 is TGTGCCAGCAGTTCTAGCGGGGGGGGACAAGAGACCCAGTACTTC.

The chain uses TRBV9 and TRBJ2-7, with a possible D match to TRBD2 (7 bases). Germline-derived CDR1 and CDR2 are SGDLS and YYNGEE. Trimming removed 0 bases at V and 5 bases at J, with 12 bases between. The CDR3 spans 14 residues. The CDR3 sequence: CASSVEGGPDEQYV. The CDR3 region has the DNA TGTGCCAGCAGCGTAGAGGGGGGGCCCGACGAGCAGTACGTC.

The chain combines TRBV5-1 with TRBJ1-1; a weak D match, TRBD1 (5 bases). Germline V lookup: CDR1 SGHRS, CDR2 YFSETQ. CDR3 length equals 16 residues. Trimming stripped 5 bases from V and 1 base from J, with 18 bases between. The CDR3 sequence is CASSGGGRNKNTEAFF. CDR3 DNA sequence: TGCGCCAGCAGTGGGGGTGGGAGAAATAAGAACACTGAAGCTTTCTTT.

The rearrangement links TRBV7-3 to TRBJ1-2; TRBD1 might be the D (5 bases). The CDR3 contains 12 residues. V lost 5 bases to trimming and J lost 7 bases, with 11 bases between them. The germline gives CDR1 SGHTA, CDR2 FQGTGA. The CDR3 nucleotides are TGTGCCAGCAGCGGTGATCAGGGTGGCTACACCTTC. Encoded protein: CASSGDQGGYTF.

This clone came up once. V is TRBV7-6 and J is TRBJ1-6; D is undetermined. Trimming left V 1 base short and J 7 bases short, with 5 bases between. CDR3 length equals 13 residues. The germline CDR1 and CDR2 sequences are SGHVS and FNYEAQ. In nucleotides, the CDR3 is TGTGCCAGCAGCTTAGGGCTCAATTCACCCCTCCACTTT. It is translated as CASSLGLNSPLHF.

This clone was recorded a few times. V usage is TRBV15 and J usage is TRBJ1-1; 8 bases align to TRBD1. CDR1 LNHNV and CDR2 YYDKDF come from the germline V gene (reference sequence). This CDR3 spans 13 amino acids. The junction had 8 bases not matched to a gene; V was cut back by 5 bases and J by 9 bases. This CDR3 is CATSVGQASKAFF. The CDR3 DNA follows: TGTGCCACCAGCGTGGGACAGGCATCCAAAGCTTTCTTT.

The genes are TRBV7-2 and TRBJ1-2; TRBD1 matches 10 bases. The CDR3 runs to 16 residues. Trimming took 6 bases from V and 5 from J; bases not matched to a gene: 12. The germline gives CDR1 SGHTA, CDR2 FQGNSA. For the CDR3, the DNA is TGTGCCAGCAGGGCTGACAGGGGGCTAATTTCTTATGGCTACACCTTC. Its translation is CASRADRGLISYGYTF.

The chain couples TRBV19 to TRBJ2-3, with 11 nucleotides matching TRBD2. The CDR3 extends over 15 amino acids. Trimming took 4 bases from V and 8 from J; bases not matched to a gene: 8. Germline V gene data show CDR1 as LNHDA and CDR2 as SQIVND (reference sequence). The CDR3 region has the DNA TGTGCCAGTAGTACCGGCGGAGGACTAGCGGGTACGCAGTATTTT. It specifies CASSTGGGLAGTQYF. The variable domain in full, with the rest retrieved from reference TRBV19 and TRBJ2-3, is DGGITQSPKYLFRKEGQNVTLSCEQNLNHDAMYWYRQDPGQGLRLIYYSQIVNDFQKGDIAEGYSVSREKKESFPLTVTSAQKNPTAFYLCASSTGGGLAGTQYFGPGTRLTVL.

This clone has only a few counts. The chain has TRBV28 and TRBJ2-7; possible D gene TRBD2, 6 bases. Germline V lookup: CDR1 MDHEN, CDR2 SYDVKM. Trimming pared 8 bases from V and 5 bases from J, leaving 16 bases between. The CDR3 is made up of 13 amino acids. CDR3 sequence (DNA): TGTGCCAGCGGGTGGACGGGGGACGACGAGCAGTACTTC. Encoded protein: CASGWTGDDEQYF. Combining the CDR3 with reference TRBV28 and TRBJ2-7 gives the whole variable domain DVKVTQSSRYLVKRTGEKVFLECVQDMDHENMFWYRQDPGLGLRLIYFSYDVKMKEKGDIPEGYSVSREKKERFSLILESASTNQTSMYLCASGWTGDDEQYFGPGTRLTVT.

This chain connects TRBV11-3 to TRBJ1-6; D might be TRBD1 (5 bases). V was clipped by 1 base and J by 0 bases, with 10 bases between them. The CDR3 is made up of 17 amino acids. Germline lookup yields CDR1 SGHNT and CDR2 YENEEA. CDR3 DNA: TGTGCCAGCAGCTTAGTGGCAGGGAGCTCCTATAATTCACCCCTCCACTTT. Protein product: CASSLVAGSSYNSPLHF.

V gene TRBV30 combines with J gene TRBJ2-7; 8 bases agree with TRBD1. CDR1 is GTSNPN, CDR2 SVGIG, per germline (reference sequence). V was pared by 6 bases and J by 3 bases, with 4 bases of the junction left unmatched. This CDR3 comprises 12 residues. CDR3 in amino acids: CACGQGHYEQYF. CDR3 DNA: TGTGCCTGTGGACAGGGCCACTACGAGCAGTACTTC.

The chain links TRBV9 to TRBJ2-2, with 10 bases fitting TRBD1. V lost 4 bases to trimming and J lost 3 bases; unmatched junction nucleotides: 6. This CDR3 comprises 16 residues. CDR1 is SGDLS, CDR2 YYNGEE, per germline. CDR3 DNA: TGTGCCAGCAGCTCTCCGACAGGGGGCGACACCGGGGAGCTGTTTTTT. Protein sequence: CASSSPTGGDTGELFF.

This clone was seen a handful of times. The CDR3 DNA is TGTGCCAGCTCACCAGGCAGGGGAGGGACAGATACGCAGTATTTT. The encoded protein is CASSPGRGGTDTQYF. V and J are TRBV18 and TRBJ2-3, with D possibly TRBD2 on 7 matching bases. V shed 2 bases and J shed 3 bases, with 12 bases lying between them. The CDR3 contains 15 residues. Germline V CDR1 and CDR2: KGHSH, LQKENI. Combining the CDR3 with reference TRBV18 and TRBJ2-3 gives the whole variable domain NAGVMQNPRHLVRRRGQEARLRCSPMKGHSHVYWYRQLPEEGLKFMVYLQKENIIDESGMPKERFSAEFPKEGPSILRIQQVVRGDSAAYFCASSPGRGGTDTQYFGPGTRLTVL.

This chain connects TRBV7-9 to TRBJ1-6; 8 nucleotides align to TRBD1. V lost 6 bases, J lost 10 bases, and 8 bases stayed unmatched. The CDR3 is 14 amino acids. CDR1 and CDR2 (germline): SEHNR, FQNEAQ (reference sequence). DNA for the CDR3: TGTGCCAGCAGGCTGACAGGGGACGGGTCACCCCTCCACTTT. Its protein is CASRLTGDGSPLHF.

The chain is built from TRBV29-1 and TRBJ2-3, with D tentatively TRBD2 (6 bases). The CDR3 has 18 residues. Germline assignment: CDR1 SQVTM and CDR2 ANQGSEA. V gave up 1 base and J gave up 0 bases, with 20 bases separating them. The CDR3 sequence: CSVEVPIFMGLSTDTQYF. The CDR3 DNA reads as TGCAGCGTTGAAGTCCCAATCTTTATGGGACTCAGCACAGATACGCAGTATTTT.

The V gene is TRBV5-1, the J gene TRBJ1-5; no firm D call. CDR1 and CDR2 from the germline V gene are SGHRS and YFSETQ. The CDR3 loop spans 13 amino acids. Between the trimmed V and J ends, which lost 0 bases and 6 bases, there was a span of 7 bases. The CDR3 DNA reads TGCGCCAGCAGCTTGGATGGTGGTCAGCCCCAGCATTTT. Translating it yields CASSLDGGQPQHF.